The clone carrying this T cell receptor beta chain was seen more than once but under ten times. The data were taken from a study of patients and donors after allogeneic stem cell transplantation. Each CDR3 protein is one row after TCRdb ran MiXCR on the RT-PCR reads. The table includes some 200,000 distinct CDR3 sequences, around two fifths detected once. The CDR3 runs 16 residues. V gave up 1 base and J gave up 2 bases, with 12 bases separating them. The sequencing sample was made of blood, either unsorted or a sorted T cell fraction (not recorded which). The sequence came from a human donor who was either an allogeneic HSCT recipient or a stem cell or donor lymphocyte infusion donor (not recorded which). It is not recorded whose cells these are; they may come from a transplant donor. The chain combines TRBV12-3 or TRBV12-4 with TRBJ1-5, with no clear D. The CDR3 is CASSLVGLSGNQPQHF. The CDR3 nucleotides are TGTGCCAGCAGTTTAGTCGGGCTGTCAGGCAATCAGCCCCAGCATTTT.